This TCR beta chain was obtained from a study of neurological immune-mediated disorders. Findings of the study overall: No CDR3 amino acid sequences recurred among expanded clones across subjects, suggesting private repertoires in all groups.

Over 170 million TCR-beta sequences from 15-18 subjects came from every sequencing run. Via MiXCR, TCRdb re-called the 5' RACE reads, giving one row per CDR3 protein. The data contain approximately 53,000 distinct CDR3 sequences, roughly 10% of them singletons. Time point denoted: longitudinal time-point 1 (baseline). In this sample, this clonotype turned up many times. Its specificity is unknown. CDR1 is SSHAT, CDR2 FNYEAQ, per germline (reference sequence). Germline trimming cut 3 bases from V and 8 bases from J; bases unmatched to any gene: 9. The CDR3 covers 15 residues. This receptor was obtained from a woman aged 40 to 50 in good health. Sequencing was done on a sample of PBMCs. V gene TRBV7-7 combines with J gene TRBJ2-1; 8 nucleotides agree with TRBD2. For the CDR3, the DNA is TGTGCCAGCAGCTTCGGACTAGCAATCATCGATGAGCAGTTCTTC. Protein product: CASSFGLAIIDEQFF.